This T cell receptor beta chain was captured in a study of T cells in tuberculosis. Study summary: A South African cohort included IGRA-negative adolescents, latently infected IGRA-positive adolescents and adults with active tuberculosis.

Time point meaning: new active TB diagnosis, blood taken before or within 7 days of starting treatment. TCRdb keeps only in-frame clones here, not all; method: immunoSEQ multiplex PCR. This sample has under 40,000 clones; roughly 94% occur once, and the top ten carry around 4.7%. With 6 bases removed from V and 0 bases from J, the gap between germline ends came to 20 bases. From germline, CDR1 is LGHNT and CDR2 FRNRAP. This CDR3 contains 18 residues. This TCR came from an adult with tuberculosis. The chain has TRBV12-5 and TRBJ2-2; possible D gene TRBD1, 5 bases. The specimen comprised PBMCs, sampled at tuberculosis diagnosis. The CDR3 region is CASGTTPGGAANTGELFF. CDR3 in DNA: TGTGCTAGTGGAACCACACCGGGTGGGGCGGCGAACACCGGGGAGCTGTTTTTT.